These 20 T cell receptor beta chains originate from one sample sequenced in a study of response to subunit inactivated influenza vaccine. TCRdb passed the RT-PCR reads through MiXCR, listing each CDR3 protein once. The sample contains 150,000 to 200,000 distinct CDR3 sequences, approximately 12% of which appear only once. Separately, the same data were catalogued under a study of T cells expressing NK-cell markers. This second study notes: What made the TCR beta cDNA was 5'RACE template switching with UMIs.

This material consisted of CD8+ T cells sorted from PBMCs, taken roughly 13 days after vaccination. The source of these receptors is a man aged 50 to 60 who received an inactivated influenza vaccine.

This clonotype occurred many times. The V gene is TRBV7-9, the J gene TRBJ1-1; 8 bases match TRBD1. Trimming cost V 6 bases and J 12 bases; bases outside gene matches: 12. Germline V CDR1 and CDR2: SEHNR, FQNEAQ (reference sequence). The CDR3 sequence is 13 residues long. The CDR3 loop is CASRDSWDRRTFF. The CDR3 bases are TGTGCCAGCAGGGACTCTTGGGACAGGCGGACTTTCTTT.

This clonotype occurred a few times. The chain employs TRBV3-1 and TRBJ2-7; 9 bases agree with TRBD2. CDR1 LGHDT and CDR2 YNNKEL come from the germline V gene (reference sequence). The CDR3 totals 14 residues. The V segment lost 5 bases and the J segment 4 bases; nucleotides outside the gene matches: 6. The CDR3 DNA follows: TGTGCCAGCAGCGGGGGACTAGCTGATTACGAGCAGTACTTC. Amino acids: CASSGGLADYEQYF.

CDR3 nucleotide sequence: TGCAGTGCTAGAGGGCGAGGGGTCTACAATGAGCAGTTCTTC. Its translation is CSARGRGVYNEQFF. V usage is TRBV20-1 and J usage is TRBJ2-1; D could derive from TRBD1 or TRBD2 (5 bases each). Looked up from germline, CDR1 is DFQATT and CDR2 is SNEGSKA (reference sequence). Trimming shortened V by 1 base and J by 3 bases, and 10 bases separated the two germline ends. The CDR3 is 14 residues long.

This rearrangement joins TRBV6-5 to TRBJ2-1; D unclear. This CDR3 has 17 residues. With 2 bases removed from V and 2 bases from J, the gap between germline ends came to 16 bases. CDR1 and CDR2 (germline): MNHEY, SVGAGI. Here the CDR3 reads CASSYSLSATPYNEQFF. For the CDR3, the DNA is TGTGCCAGCAGTTACAGTTTAAGTGCTACGCCCTACAATGAGCAGTTCTTC.

A few counts support this clonotype. The rearrangement joins TRBV24-1 to TRBJ2-3; D is unclear. The CDR3 spans 15 residues. CDR1 is KGHDR, CDR2 SFDVKD, per germline. Deletions cut 1 base from V and 1 base from J, with 8 bases between. CDR3 sequence: CATSDFRTRTDTQYF. As DNA, the CDR3 is TGTGCCACCAGTGATTTTCGGACCCGCACAGATACGCAGTATTTT.

This clonotype turned up a few times. The chain employs TRBV28 and TRBJ2-7, with 8 bases fitting TRBD2. This CDR3 contains 15 residues. Germline CDR1 MDHEN, CDR2 SYDVKM. Trimming removed 6 bases from V and 3 bases from J; junction bases left unmatched: 10. CDR3 in amino acids: CASRFRDSGNYEQYF. As DNA, the CDR3 is TGTGCCAGCAGATTTCGGGATAGCGGGAACTACGAGCAGTACTTC.

This clonotype was recorded at least ten times. This sequence joins TRBV29-1 and TRBJ2-1, with a possible D match to TRBD2 (5 bases). The CDR3 is made up of 11 amino acids. Germline V gives CDR1 SQVTM, CDR2 ANQGSEA. The V and J ends lost 8 bases and 4 bases respectively, with 9 bases between them. The CDR3 region has the DNA TGCAGCATGGACTTTTACAATGAGCAGTTCTTC. Encoded protein: CSMDFYNEQFF.

The chain combines TRBV20-1 with TRBJ1-1; D call uncertain. The germline gives CDR1 DFQATT, CDR2 SNEGSKA (reference sequence). The V gene lost 1 base and the J gene lost 8 bases, with 11 bases spanning the gap. The CDR3 loop spans 12 amino acids. The CDR3 is CSARVDPREAFF. The CDR3 region has the DNA TGCAGTGCTAGAGTGGACCCCAGAGAAGCTTTCTTT.

This chain joins TRBV5-1 and TRBJ1-1; 9 bases agree with TRBD1. Per the germline V gene, CDR1 is SGHRS and CDR2 is YFSETQ. The CDR3 is made up of 14 amino acids. V was clipped by 4 bases and J by 5 bases; unmatched bases: 6. Written as DNA, the CDR3 is TGCGCCAGCAGCGAGACAGGGGGAAGGACTGAAGCTTTCTTT. This translates into CASSETGGRTEAFF.

As for this clonotype: A much larger clone sits a single nucleotide away, making a read error possible. The rearrangement joins TRBV7-2 to TRBJ2-3, with D possibly being TRBD2 (5 bases). Trimming took off 5 bases at V and 5 bases at J, with 20 bases between the two ends. The CDR3 has 16 amino acids. The germline V gene has CDR1 SGHTA and CDR2 FQGNSA. The CDR3 DNA sequence: TGTGCCAGCAGCCCCCCGGACTCAAACCGGGGAGATACGCAGTATTTT. Translation: CASSPPDSNRGDTQYF.

This clonotype was observed a handful of times. The chain uses TRBV4-3 and TRBJ2-7; D uncertain. Germline-derived CDR1 and CDR2 are LGHNA and YSLEER. V gave up 0 bases and J gave up 0 bases, with 12 bases separating them. This CDR3 region has 16 residues. The CDR3 nucleotides are TGCGCCAGCAGCCAAGATTACCGGGCCAGCTCCTACGAGCAGTACTTC. Translated, it gives CASSQDYRASSYEQYF.

This clonotype was seen repeatedly, ten times or more. This chain links TRBV27 with TRBJ2-1, with TRBD2 matching 7 bases. V lost 4 bases and J lost 3; bases outside the gene matches: 12. CDR1 and CDR2 from the germline V gene are MNHEY and SMNVEV (reference sequence). The length of the CDR3 is 17 residues. The CDR3 DNA is TGTGCCAGCAGTTCCGATTCGGGCGCTAGCGGCTACAATGAGCAGTTCTTC. It specifies CASSSDSGASGYNEQFF.

This clonotype was found a few times. V usage is TRBV30 and J usage is TRBJ2-7; perhaps TRBD1 as D (6 bases). The CDR3 loop spans 14 amino acids. The V gene's germline CDR1 is GTSNPN and CDR2 SVGIG (reference sequence). Trimming pared 1 base from V and 4 bases from J, leaving 14 bases between. In DNA form, the CDR3 reads TGTGCCTGGAGTGGATTGACAGGCAGATACGAGCAGTACTTC. The encoded protein is CAWSGLTGRYEQYF.

This clonotype was picked up many times. The rearrangement uses TRBV7-9 and TRBJ2-7; D remains unclear. V shed 4 bases and J shed 5 bases, with 12 bases lying between them. CDR3 length: 13 residues. Germline CDR1 reads SEHNR; CDR2 reads FQNEAQ (reference sequence). The CDR3 spells CASSSASRHEQYF. In DNA, the CDR3 is TGTGCCAGCAGCTCCGCATCTCGGCACGAGCAGTACTTC.

The chain has TRBV3-1 and TRBJ2-7; D perhaps matches TRBD2 (6 bases). The germline gives CDR1 LGHDT, CDR2 YNNKEL (reference sequence). CDR3 length: 14 residues. With 2 bases removed from V and 2 bases from J, the gap between germline ends came to 10 bases. CDR3 residues: CASSQHSGTYEQYF. CDR3 sequence (DNA): TGTGCCAGCAGCCAACATAGCGGAACCTACGAGCAGTACTTC.

This chain links TRBV7-8 with TRBJ2-6; 7 positions match TRBD1. The germline CDR1 and CDR2 sequences are SGHVS and FQNEAQ. This CDR3 region has 20 residues. V lost 6 bases and J lost 2; bases outside the gene matches: 19. The CDR3, as DNA: TGTGCCAGCAGACCCAGGGCAGGGCGTCCCACAGGGGCTGGGGCCAACGTCCTGACTTTC. This gives the protein CASRPRAGRPTGAGANVLTF.

This clonotype has at least ten counts. The gene calls are TRBV12-3 or TRBV12-4 and TRBJ2-7; TRBD2 aligns across 9 bases. The CDR3 has 18 residues. V dropped 5 bases and J dropped 1; count of bases not matched to a gene: 15. CDR3 sequence reads: CASSVTLAGTSLSYEQYF. DNA for the CDR3: TGTGCCAGCAGTGTTACCCTAGCCGGGACTAGCCTTTCCTACGAGCAGTACTTC.

This clonotype was seen a few times. The chain uses TRBV30 and TRBJ2-5, with D hard to call. Germline CDR1 is GTSNPN and CDR2 is SVGIG (reference sequence). The length of the CDR3 is 16 residues. V lost 6 bases and J 0 bases, leaving 20 bases between the germline ends. The CDR3 DNA sequence: TGTGCCTGCGCCTTGAACATCGCGACAAACCAAGAGACCCAGTACTTC. Protein: CACALNIATNQETQYF.

The chain uses TRBV14 and TRBJ2-7; 8 bases fit TRBD2. V was clipped by 1 base and J by 0 bases; unmatched bases: 5. Germline V gene lookup returns CDR1 SGHDN and CDR2 FVKESK. The CDR3 sequence is 16 residues long. CDR3 sequence reads: CASSQVPGGDSYEQYF. For the CDR3, the DNA is TGTGCCAGCAGCCAAGTCCCCGGGGGGGACTCCTACGAGCAGTACTTC.

CDR3 amino acids: CASGAGRAKNIQYF. CDR3 DNA sequence: TGTGCCAGCGGGGCAGGACGGGCCAAAAACATTCAGTACTTC. The chain links TRBV2 to TRBJ2-4, with D tentatively TRBD1 (5 bases). Looked up from germline, CDR1 is SNHLY and CDR2 is FYNNEI. This CDR3 comprises 14 residues. Trimming shortened V by 8 bases and J by 1 base, and 12 bases separated the two germline ends.